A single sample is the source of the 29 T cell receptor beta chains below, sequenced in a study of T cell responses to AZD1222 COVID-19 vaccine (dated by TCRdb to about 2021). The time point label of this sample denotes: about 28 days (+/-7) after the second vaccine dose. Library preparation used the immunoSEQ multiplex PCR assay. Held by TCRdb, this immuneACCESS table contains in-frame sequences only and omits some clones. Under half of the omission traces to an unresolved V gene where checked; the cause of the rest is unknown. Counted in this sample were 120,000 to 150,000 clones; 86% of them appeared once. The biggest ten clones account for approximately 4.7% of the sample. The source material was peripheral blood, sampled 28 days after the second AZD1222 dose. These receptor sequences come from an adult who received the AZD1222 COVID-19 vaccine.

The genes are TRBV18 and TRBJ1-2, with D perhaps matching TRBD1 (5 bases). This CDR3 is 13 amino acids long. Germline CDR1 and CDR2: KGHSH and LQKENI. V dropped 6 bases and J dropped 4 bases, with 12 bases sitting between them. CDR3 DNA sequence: TGTGCCAGCTCGGCGGGACGGAGCTATGGCTACACCTTC. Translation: CASSAGRSYGYTF.

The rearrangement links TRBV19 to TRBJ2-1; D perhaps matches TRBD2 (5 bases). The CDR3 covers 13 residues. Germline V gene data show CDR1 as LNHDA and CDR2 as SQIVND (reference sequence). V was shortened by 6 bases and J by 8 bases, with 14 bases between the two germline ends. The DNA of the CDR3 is TGTGCCAGTAGCCTACCACCGCGGGATGAGCAGTTCTTC. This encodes CASSLPPRDEQFF. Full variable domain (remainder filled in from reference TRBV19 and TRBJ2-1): DGGITQSPKYLFRKEGQNVTLSCEQNLNHDAMYWYRQDPGQGLRLIYYSQIVNDFQKGDIAEGYSVSREKKESFPLTVTSAQKNPTAFYLCASSLPPRDEQFFGPGTRLTVL.

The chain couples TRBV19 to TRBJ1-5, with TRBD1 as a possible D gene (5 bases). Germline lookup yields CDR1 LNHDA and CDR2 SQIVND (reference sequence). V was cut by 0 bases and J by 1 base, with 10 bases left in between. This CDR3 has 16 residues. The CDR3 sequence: CASSIEETVSNQPQHF. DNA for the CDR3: TGTGCCAGTAGTATAGAGGAGACAGTGAGCAATCAGCCCCAGCATTTT.

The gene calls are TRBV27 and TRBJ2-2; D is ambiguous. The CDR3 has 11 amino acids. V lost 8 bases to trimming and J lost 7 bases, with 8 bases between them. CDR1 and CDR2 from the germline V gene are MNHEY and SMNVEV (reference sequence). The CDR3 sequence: CASGLYGELFF. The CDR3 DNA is TGTGCCAGCGGGCTCTACGGGGAGCTGTTTTTT.

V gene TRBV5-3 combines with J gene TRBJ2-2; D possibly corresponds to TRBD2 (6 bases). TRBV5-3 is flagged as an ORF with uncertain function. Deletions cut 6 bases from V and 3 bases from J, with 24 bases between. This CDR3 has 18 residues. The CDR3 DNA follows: TGTGCCAGAATAAGAGGCGGAACCAACCCGGGGGACACCGGGGAGCTGTTTTTT. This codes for CARIRGGTNPGDTGELFF.

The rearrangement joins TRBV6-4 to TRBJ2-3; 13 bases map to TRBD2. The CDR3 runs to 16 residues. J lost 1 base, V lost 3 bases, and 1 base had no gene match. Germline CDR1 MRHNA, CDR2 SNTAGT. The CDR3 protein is CASSEGTSGGTDTQYF. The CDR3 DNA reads TGTGCCAGCAGTGAGGGGACTAGCGGGGGCACAGATACGCAGTATTTT.

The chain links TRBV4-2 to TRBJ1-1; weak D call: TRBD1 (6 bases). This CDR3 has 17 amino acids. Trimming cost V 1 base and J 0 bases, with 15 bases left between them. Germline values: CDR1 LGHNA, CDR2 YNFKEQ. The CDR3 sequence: CASSQGTDHLLNTEAFF. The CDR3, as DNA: TGTGCCAGCAGCCAAGGGACAGATCATTTGTTGAACACTGAAGCTTTCTTT.

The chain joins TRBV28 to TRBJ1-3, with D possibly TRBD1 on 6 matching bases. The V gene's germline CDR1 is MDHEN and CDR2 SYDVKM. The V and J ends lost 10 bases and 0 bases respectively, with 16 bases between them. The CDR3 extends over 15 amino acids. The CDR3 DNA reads TGTGCCACCAACCCCTCAGGGGCCTCTGGAAACACCATATATTTT. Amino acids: CATNPSGASGNTIYF.

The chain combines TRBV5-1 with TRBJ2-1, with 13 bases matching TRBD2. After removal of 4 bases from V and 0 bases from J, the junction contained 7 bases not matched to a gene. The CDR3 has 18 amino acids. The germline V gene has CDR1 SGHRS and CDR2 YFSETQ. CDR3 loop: CASSDRTSGGPSYNEQFF. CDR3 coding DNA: TGCGCCAGCAGCGACCGGACTAGCGGGGGCCCCTCCTACAATGAGCAGTTCTTC.

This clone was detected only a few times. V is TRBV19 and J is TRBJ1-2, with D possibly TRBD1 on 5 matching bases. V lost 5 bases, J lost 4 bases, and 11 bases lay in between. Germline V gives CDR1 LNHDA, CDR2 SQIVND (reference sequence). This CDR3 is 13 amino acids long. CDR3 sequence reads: CASSYRGSYGYTF. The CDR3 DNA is TGTGCCAGTAGTTATAGGGGCAGCTATGGCTACACCTTC.

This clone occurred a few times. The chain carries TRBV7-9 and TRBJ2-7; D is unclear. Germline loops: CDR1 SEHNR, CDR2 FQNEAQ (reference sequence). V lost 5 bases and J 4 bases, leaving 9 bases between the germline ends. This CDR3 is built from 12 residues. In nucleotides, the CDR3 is TGTGCCAGCAGCGCCGGCCTTTACGAGCAGTACTTC. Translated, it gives CASSAGLYEQYF.

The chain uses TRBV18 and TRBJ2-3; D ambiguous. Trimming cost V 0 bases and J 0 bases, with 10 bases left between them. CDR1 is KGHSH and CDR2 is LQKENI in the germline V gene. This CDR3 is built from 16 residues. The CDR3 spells CASSPPAVTSTDTQYF. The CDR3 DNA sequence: TGTGCCAGCTCACCACCCGCGGTTACTAGCACAGATACGCAGTATTTT.

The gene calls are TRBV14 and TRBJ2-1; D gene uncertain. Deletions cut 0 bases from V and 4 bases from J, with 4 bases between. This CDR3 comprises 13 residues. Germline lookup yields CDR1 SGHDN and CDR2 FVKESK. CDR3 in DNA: TGTGCCAGCAGCCAAGACTTATACAATGAGCAGTTCTTC. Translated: CASSQDLYNEQFF.

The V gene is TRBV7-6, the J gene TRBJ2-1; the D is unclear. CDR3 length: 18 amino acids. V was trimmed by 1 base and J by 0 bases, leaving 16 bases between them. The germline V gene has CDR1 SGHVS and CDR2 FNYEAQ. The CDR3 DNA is TGTGCCAGCAGCTTAGTAATCCCGACTCCGAGCTCCTACAATGAGCAGTTCTTC. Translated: CASSLVIPTPSSYNEQFF.

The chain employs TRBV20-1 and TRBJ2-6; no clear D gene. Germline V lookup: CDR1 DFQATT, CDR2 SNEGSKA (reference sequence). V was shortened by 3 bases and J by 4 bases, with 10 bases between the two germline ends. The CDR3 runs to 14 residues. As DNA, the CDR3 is TGCAGTGCTAGTGCCTCTTGGGGGGCCAACGTCCTGACTTTC. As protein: CSASASWGANVLTF.

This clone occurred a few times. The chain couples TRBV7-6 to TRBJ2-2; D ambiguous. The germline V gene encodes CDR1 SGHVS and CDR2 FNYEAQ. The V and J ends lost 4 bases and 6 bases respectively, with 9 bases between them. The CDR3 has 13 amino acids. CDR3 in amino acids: CASSSEVPGELFF. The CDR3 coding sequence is TGTGCCAGCAGCTCCGAGGTTCCCGGGGAGCTGTTTTTT.

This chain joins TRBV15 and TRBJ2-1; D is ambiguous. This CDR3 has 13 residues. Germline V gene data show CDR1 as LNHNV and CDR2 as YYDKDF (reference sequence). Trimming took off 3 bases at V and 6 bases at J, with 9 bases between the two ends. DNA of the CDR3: TGTGCCACCAGCAGTGCTAGGGCCAATGAGCAGTTCTTC. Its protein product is CATSSARANEQFF.

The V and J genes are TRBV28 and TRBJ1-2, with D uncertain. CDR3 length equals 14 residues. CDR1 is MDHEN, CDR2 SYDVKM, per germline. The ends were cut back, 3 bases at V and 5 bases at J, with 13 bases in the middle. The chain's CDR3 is CASSFETEIYGYTF. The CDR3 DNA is TGTGCCAGCAGTTTTGAGACGGAGATTTATGGCTACACCTTC.

CDR3 sequence (DNA): TGTGCCAGCAGTGAATGGTCGCTGGGGGCGAATTCACCCCTCCACTTT. This encodes CASSEWSLGANSPLHF. The V gene is TRBV6-1, the J gene TRBJ1-6; D may be TRBD1 (6 bases). The CDR3 extends over 16 amino acids. Germline CDR1 and CDR2: MNHNS and SASEGT. Between the trimmed V and J ends, which lost 2 bases and 7 bases, there was a span of 15 bases.

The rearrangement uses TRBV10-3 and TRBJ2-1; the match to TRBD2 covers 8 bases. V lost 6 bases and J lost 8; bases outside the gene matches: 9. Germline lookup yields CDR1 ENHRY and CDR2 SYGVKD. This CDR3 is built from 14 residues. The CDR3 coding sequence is TGTGCCATCAGCCCAGGACTAGCCGAGGATGAGCAGTTCTTC. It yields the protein CAISPGLAEDEQFF.

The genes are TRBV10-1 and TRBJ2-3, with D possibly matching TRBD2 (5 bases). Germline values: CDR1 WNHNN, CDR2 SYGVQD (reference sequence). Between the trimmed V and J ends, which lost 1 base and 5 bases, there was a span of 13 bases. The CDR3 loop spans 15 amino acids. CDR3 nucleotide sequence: TGCGCCAGCAGTGAGTATGGTCTAGCAGGAGATACGCAGTATTTT. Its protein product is CASSEYGLAGDTQYF.

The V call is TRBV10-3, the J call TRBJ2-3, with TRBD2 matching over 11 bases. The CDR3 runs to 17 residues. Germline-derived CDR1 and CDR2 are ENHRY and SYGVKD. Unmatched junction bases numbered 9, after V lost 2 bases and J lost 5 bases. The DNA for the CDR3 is TGTGCCATCAGTGAGCCCCTAGCGGGGGGCGGGGGAGATACGCAGTATTTT. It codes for CAISEPLAGGGGDTQYF.

The CDR3 protein is CASSPGTGGSAFF. The CDR3 coding sequence is TGTGCCAGCAGCCCCGGGACAGGGGGCTCAGCTTTCTTT. This chain uses TRBV5-6 with TRBJ1-1; 12 bases fit TRBD1. Germline V lookup: CDR1 SGHDT, CDR2 YYEEEE. V lost 4 bases and J lost 10; bases outside the gene matches: 5. The CDR3 has 13 amino acids.

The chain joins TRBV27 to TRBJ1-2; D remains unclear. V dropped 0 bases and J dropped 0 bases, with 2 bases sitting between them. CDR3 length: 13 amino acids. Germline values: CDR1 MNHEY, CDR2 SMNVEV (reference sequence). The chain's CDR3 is CASSLSANYGYTF. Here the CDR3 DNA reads TGTGCCAGCAGTTTATCAGCTAACTATGGCTACACCTTC.

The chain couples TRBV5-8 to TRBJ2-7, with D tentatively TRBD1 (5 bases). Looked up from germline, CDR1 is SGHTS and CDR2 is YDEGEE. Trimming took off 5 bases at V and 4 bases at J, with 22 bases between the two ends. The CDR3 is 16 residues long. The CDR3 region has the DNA TGTGCCAGCAGTCAACAAACAGGCCTCAAAGGGTACGAGCAGTACTTC. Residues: CASSQQTGLKGYEQYF. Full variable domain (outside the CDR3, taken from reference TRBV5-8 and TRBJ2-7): EAGVTQSPTHLIKTRGQQATLRCSPISGHTSVYWYQQALGLGLQFLLWYDEGEERNRGNFPPRFSGRQFPNYSSELNVNALELEDSALYLCASSQQTGLKGYEQYFGPGTRLTVT.

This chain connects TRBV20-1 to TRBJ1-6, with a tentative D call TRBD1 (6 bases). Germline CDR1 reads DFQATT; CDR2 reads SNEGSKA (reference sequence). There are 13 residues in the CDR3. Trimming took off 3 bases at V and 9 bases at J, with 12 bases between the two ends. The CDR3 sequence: CSASPGDGSPLHF. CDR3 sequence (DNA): TGCAGTGCTAGTCCAGGGGACGGTTCACCCCTCCACTTT.

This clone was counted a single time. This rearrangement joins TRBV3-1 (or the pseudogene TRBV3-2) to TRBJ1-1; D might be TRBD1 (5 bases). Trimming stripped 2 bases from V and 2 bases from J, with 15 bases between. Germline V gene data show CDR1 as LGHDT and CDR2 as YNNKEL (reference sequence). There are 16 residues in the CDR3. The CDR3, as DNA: TGTGCCAGCAGCCAAAGGTCGAGCGGGGCAAACACTGAAGCTTTCTTT. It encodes CASSQRSSGANTEAFF.

CDR3 loop: CAISESGGTVFNTEAFF. The CDR3 DNA reads TGTGCCATCAGTGAGTCCGGGGGGACAGTTTTTAACACTGAAGCTTTCTTT. The chain couples TRBV10-3 to TRBJ1-1; 7 bases line up with TRBD1. The V and J ends lost 0 bases and 2 bases, in that order; junction bases with no gene match: 9. The CDR3 is 17 residues long. The germline CDR1 and CDR2 sequences are ENHRY and SYGVKD.

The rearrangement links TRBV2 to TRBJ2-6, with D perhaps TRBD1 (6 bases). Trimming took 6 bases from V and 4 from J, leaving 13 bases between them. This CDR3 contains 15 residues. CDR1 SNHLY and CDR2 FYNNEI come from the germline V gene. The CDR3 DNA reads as TGTGCCAGCAGCACTCAGGGGCTGGGGGCCAACGTCCTGACTTTC. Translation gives CASSTQGLGANVLTF.